This TCR beta chain was sequenced for a study of blood T cell repertoires in COVID-19. Study information: Samples taken during acute and convalescent COVID-19 were collected in the United States, Italy and Spain.

In the authors' methods: Using reference gene primer amplification, nucleated cell counts were estimated. Measured with immunoSEQ multiplex PCR; TCRdb has only the in-frame clones, and not every one. D and trimming come from the DNA, and the V and J calls and clone size come from that table. The sample shows about 220,000 clones, about four fifths of them seen only once. The age range of participants was about 18 to 95 years, with residence in 20 to 25 US areas. The TCR sequence derives from a woman aged 55-69 years who had recovered from COVID-19. The sequencing input was PBMCs or T cells enriched from blood (not recorded which).

In nucleotides, the CDR3 is TGTGCCAGCAGCTTGGCCGTAGCGGGGGGGCCGAATTACAATGAGCAGTTCTTC. This sequence encodes CASSLAVAGGPNYNEQFF. The gene calls are TRBV5-6 and TRBJ2-1, with 11 bases lining up with TRBD2. The CDR3 has 18 residues. Germline V gene lookup returns CDR1 SGHDT and CDR2 YYEEEE. V shed 0 bases, J shed 4 bases, and the junction held 9 bases outside the gene matches. The variable domain in full, with the rest retrieved from reference TRBV5-6 and TRBJ2-1, is DAGVTQSPTHLIKTRGQQVTLRCSPKSGHDTVSWYQQALGQGPQFIFQYYEEEERQRGNFPDRFSGHQFPNYSSELNVNALLLGDSALYLCASSLAVAGGPNYNEQFFGPGTRLTVL.